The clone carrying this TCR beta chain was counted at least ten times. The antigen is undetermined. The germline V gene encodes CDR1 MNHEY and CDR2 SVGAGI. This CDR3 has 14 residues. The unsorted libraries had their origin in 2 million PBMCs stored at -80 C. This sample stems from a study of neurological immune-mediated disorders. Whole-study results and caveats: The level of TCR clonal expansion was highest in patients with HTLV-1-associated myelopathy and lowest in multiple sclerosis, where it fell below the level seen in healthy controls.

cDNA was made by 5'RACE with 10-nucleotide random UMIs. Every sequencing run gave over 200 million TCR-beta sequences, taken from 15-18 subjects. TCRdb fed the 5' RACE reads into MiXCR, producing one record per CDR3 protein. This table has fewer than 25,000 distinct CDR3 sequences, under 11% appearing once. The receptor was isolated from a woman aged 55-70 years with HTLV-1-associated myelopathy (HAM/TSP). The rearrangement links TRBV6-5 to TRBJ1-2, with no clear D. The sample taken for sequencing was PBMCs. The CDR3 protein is CAVSQDFTNYGYTF. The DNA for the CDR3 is TGTGCTGTGAGCCAGGACTTTACTAACTATGGCTACACCTTC.